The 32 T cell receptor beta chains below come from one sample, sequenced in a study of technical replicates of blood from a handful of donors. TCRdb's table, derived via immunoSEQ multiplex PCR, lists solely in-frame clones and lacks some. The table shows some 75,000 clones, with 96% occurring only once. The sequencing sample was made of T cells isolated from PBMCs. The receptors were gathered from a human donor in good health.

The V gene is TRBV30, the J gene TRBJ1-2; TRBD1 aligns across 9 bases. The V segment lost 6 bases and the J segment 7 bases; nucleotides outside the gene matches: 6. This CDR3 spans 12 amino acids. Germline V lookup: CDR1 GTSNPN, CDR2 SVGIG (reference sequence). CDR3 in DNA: TGTGCCTGCTCACAGGGGGCAGGTGGCTACACCTTC. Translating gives CACSQGAGGYTF.

As DNA, the CDR3 is TGTGCCAGCAGCTCCCAGGGGGCGAACACCGGGGAGCTGTTTTTT. The encoded protein is CASSSQGANTGELFF. The chain is built from TRBV7-8 and TRBJ2-2, with 7 bases lining up with TRBD1. The CDR3 spans 15 residues. Germline CDR1 and CDR2: SGHVS and FQNEAQ. J was trimmed by 0 bases and V by 4 bases; bases with no gene match: 2.

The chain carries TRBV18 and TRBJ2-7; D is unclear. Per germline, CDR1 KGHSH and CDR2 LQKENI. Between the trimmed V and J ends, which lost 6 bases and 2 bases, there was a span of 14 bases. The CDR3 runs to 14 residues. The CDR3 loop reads CASSQPGLPYEQYF. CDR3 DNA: TGTGCCAGCTCCCAACCGGGTCTTCCCTACGAGCAGTACTTC. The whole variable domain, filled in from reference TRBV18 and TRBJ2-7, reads NAGVMQNPRHLVRRRGQEARLRCSPMKGHSHVYWYRQLPEEGLKFMVYLQKENIIDESGMPKERFSAEFPKEGPSILRIQQVVRGDSAAYFCASSQPGLPYEQYFGPGTRLTVT.

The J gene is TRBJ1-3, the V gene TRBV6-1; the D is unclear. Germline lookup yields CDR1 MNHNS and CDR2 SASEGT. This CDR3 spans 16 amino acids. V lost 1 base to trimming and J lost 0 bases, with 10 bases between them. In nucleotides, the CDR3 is TGTGCCAGCAGTGAAGGGCTGCACAACTCTGGAAACACCATATATTTT. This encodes CASSEGLHNSGNTIYF.

The CDR3 coding sequence is TGTGCCAGCAGTTTAGTGGGACAGGGGGCACGAGCTTTCTTT. As protein: CASSLVGQGARAFF. This sequence joins TRBV28 and TRBJ1-1, with 12 bases identical to TRBD1. The CDR3 runs to 14 residues. Trimming cost V 2 bases and J 10 bases; bases outside gene matches: 5. The germline gives CDR1 MDHEN, CDR2 SYDVKM.

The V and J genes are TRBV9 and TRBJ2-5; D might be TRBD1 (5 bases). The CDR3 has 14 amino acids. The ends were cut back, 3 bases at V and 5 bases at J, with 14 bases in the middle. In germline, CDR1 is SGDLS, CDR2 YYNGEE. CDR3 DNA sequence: TGTGCCAGCAGCGGCGAAGGGGTATGGGAGACCCAGTACTTC. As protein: CASSGEGVWETQYF.

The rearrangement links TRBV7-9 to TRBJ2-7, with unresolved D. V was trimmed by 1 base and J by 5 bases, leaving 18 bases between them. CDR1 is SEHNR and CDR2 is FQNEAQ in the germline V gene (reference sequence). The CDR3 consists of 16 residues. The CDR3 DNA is TGTGCCAGCAGCTTAGGCACTACCTCCCTAGGCCACGAGCAGTACTTC. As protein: CASSLGTTSLGHEQYF.

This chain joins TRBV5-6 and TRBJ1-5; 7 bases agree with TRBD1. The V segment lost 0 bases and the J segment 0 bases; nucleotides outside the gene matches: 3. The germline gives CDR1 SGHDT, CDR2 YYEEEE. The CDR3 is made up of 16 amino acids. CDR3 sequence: CASSLGQGNSNQPQHF. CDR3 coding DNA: TGTGCCAGCAGCTTGGGACAGGGAAATAGCAATCAGCCCCAGCATTTT.

The CDR3 sequence: CASSLVQGSYNEQFF. CDR3 coding DNA: TGTGCCAGCAGCTTAGTCCAGGGTTCGTACAATGAGCAGTTCTTC. The chain is built from TRBV7-6 and TRBJ2-1; D is possibly TRBD1 (5 bases). Trimming took off 1 base at V and 4 bases at J, with 11 bases between the two ends. The CDR3 contains 15 residues. CDR1 SGHVS and CDR2 FNYEAQ come from the germline V gene.

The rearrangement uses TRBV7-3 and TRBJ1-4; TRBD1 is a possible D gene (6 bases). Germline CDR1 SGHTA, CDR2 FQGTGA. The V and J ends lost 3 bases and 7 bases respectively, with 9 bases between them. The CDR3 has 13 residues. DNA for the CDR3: TGTGCCAGCAGCTTCCAGGGGAGTGAAAAACTGTTTTTT. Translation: CASSFQGSEKLFF.

CDR3 amino acids: CASSLTEIDSEAFF. The CDR3 bases are TGTGCCAGCAGCTTAACGGAGATTGATTCCGAAGCTTTCTTT. This chain uses TRBV7-9 with TRBJ1-1; D ambiguous. Trimming shortened V by 2 bases and J by 8 bases, and 15 bases separated the two germline ends. Looked up from germline, CDR1 is SEHNR and CDR2 is FQNEAQ (reference sequence). The CDR3 runs 14 residues.

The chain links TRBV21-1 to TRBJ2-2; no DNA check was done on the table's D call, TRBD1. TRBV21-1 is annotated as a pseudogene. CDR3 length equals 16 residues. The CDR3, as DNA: TGTGCCAGCAGCGACCGGGACAGGGAGAACACCGGGGAGCTGTTTTTT. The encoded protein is CASSDRDRENTGELFF.

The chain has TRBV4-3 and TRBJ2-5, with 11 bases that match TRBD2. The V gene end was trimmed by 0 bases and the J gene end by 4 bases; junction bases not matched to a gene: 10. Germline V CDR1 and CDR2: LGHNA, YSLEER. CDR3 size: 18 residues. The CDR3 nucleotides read TGCGCCAGCAGCCAAGATTTAGCGGGAGGGCCTTCGGGAGAGACCCAGTACTTC. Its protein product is CASSQDLAGGPSGETQYF.

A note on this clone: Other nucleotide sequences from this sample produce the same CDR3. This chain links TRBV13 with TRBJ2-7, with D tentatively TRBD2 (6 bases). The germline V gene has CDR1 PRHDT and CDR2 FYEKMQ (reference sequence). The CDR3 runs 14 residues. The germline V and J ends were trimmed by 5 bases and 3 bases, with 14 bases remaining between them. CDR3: CASSPGTEVYEQYF. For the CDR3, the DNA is TGTGCCAGCAGCCCCGGGACTGAGGTCTACGAGCAGTACTTC. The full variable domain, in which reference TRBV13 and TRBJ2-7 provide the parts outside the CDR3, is AAGVIQSPRHLIKEKRETATLKCYPIPRHDTVYWYQQGPGQDPQFLISFYEKMQSDKGSIPDRFSAQQFSDYHSELNMSSLELGDSALYFCASSPGTEVYEQYFGPGTRLTVT.

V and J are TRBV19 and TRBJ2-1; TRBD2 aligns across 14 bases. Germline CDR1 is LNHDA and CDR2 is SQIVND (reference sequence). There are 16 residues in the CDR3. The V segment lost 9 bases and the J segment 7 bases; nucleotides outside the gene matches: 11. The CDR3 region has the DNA TGTGCCAGCCAACCGGGACTAGCGGGAGAAGGGAATGAGCAGTTCTTC. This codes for CASQPGLAGEGNEQFF.

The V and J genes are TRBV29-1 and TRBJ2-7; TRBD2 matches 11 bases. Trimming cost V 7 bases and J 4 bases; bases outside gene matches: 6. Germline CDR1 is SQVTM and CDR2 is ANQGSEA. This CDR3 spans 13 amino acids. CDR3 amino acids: CSAGTSGAYEQYF. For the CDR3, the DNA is TGCAGCGCCGGGACTAGCGGAGCTTACGAGCAGTACTTC.

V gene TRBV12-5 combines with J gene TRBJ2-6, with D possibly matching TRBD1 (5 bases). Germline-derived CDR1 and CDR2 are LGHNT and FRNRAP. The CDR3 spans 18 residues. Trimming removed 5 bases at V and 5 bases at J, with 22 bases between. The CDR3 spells CASGPHAAGQSRANVLTF. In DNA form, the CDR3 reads TGTGCTAGTGGTCCACATGCTGCAGGACAAAGTCGGGCCAACGTCCTGACTTTC.

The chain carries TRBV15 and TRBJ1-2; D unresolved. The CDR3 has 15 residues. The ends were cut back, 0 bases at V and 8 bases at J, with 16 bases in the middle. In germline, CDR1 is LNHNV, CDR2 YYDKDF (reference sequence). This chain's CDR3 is CATSRDEFAPGGYTF. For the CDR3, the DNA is TGTGCCACCAGCAGAGATGAGTTCGCTCCCGGGGGCTACACCTTC.

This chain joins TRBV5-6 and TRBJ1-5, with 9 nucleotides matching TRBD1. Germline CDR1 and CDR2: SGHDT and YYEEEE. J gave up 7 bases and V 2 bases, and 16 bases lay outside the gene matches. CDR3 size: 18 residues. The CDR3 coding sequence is TGTGCCAGCAGCTTCACAGGGGGCGCAGGTCCCTTCGGGCAGCCCCAGCATTTT. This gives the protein CASSFTGGAGPFGQPQHF.

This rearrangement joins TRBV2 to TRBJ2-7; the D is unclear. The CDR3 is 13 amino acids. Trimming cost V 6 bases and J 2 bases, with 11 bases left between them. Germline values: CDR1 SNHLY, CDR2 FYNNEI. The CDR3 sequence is CASRFQSTYEQYF. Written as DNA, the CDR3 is TGTGCCAGCAGGTTCCAATCTACCTACGAGCAGTACTTC. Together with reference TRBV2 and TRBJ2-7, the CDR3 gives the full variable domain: EPEVTQTPSHQVTQMGQEVILRCVPISNHLYFYWYRQILGQKVEFLVSFYNNEISEKSEIFDDQFSVERPDGSNFTLKIRSTKLEDSAMYFCASRFQSTYEQYFGPGTRLTVT.

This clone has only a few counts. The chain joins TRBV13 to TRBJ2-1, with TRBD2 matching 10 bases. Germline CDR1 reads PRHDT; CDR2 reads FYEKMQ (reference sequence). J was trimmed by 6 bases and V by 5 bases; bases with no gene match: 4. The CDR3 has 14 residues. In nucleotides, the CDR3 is TGTGCCAGCAGCAACCGACTAGCGGGCAATGAGCAGTTCTTC. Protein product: CASSNRLAGNEQFF.

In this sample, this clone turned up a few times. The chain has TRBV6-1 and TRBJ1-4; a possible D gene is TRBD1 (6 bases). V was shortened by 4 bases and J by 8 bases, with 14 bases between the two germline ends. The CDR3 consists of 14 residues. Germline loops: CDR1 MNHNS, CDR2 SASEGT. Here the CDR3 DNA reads TGTGCCAGCAGTGGTTGGGGGCTGGGAGAAAAACTGTTTTTT. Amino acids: CASSGWGLGEKLFF.

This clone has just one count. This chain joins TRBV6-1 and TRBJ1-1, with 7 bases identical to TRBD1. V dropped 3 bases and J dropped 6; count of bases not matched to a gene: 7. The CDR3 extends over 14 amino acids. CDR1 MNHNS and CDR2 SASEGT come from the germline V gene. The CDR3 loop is CASSDYRGVSEAFF. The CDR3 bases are TGTGCCAGCAGTGATTACAGGGGAGTTTCTGAAGCTTTCTTT.

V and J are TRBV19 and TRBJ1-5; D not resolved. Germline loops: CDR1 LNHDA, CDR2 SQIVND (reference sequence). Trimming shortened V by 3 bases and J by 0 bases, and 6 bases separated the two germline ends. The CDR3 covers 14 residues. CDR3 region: CASSILNSNQPQHF. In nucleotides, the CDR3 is TGTGCCAGTAGTATCCTTAATAGCAATCAGCCCCAGCATTTT.

The CDR3 bases are TGTGCCACCAGCAGAGATATGGCAGATAATTCACCCCTCCACTTT. Its protein is CATSRDMADNSPLHF. The rearrangement links TRBV15 to TRBJ1-6; D is unresolved. This CDR3 comprises 15 residues. The V gene's germline CDR1 is LNHNV and CDR2 YYDKDF (reference sequence). V was trimmed by 0 bases and J by 5 bases, leaving 8 bases between them.

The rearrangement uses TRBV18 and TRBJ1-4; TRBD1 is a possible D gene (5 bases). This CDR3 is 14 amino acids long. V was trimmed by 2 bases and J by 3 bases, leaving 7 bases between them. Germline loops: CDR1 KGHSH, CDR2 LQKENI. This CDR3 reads CASSPGAANEKLFF. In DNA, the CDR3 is TGTGCCAGCTCACCAGGGGCGGCTAATGAAAAACTGTTTTTT. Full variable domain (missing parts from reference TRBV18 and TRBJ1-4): NAGVMQNPRHLVRRRGQEARLRCSPMKGHSHVYWYRQLPEEGLKFMVYLQKENIIDESGMPKERFSAEFPKEGPSILRIQQVVRGDSAAYFCASSPGAANEKLFFGSGTQLSVL.

CDR3 loop: CASSLPDFLNNEQFF. The CDR3 DNA reads TGTGCCAGCAGCTTACCCGACTTCCTTAACAATGAGCAGTTCTTC. The rearrangement links TRBV11-2 to TRBJ2-1, with D unclear. The CDR3 runs 15 residues. Germline values: CDR1 SGHAT, CDR2 FQNNGV. V gave up 2 bases and J gave up 5 bases, with 13 bases separating them.

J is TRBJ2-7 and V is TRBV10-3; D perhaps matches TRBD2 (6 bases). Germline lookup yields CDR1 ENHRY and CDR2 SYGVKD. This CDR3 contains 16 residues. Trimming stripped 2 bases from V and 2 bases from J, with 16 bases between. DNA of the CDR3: TGTGCCATCAGTGAGATGGAGGGAAGAAGGGCCTACGAGCAGTACTTC. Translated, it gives CAISEMEGRRAYEQYF.

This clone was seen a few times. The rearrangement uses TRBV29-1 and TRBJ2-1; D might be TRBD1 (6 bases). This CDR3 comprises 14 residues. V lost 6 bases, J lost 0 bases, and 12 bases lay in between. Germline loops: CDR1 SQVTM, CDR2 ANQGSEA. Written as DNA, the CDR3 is TGCAGCGTACACACAGGGAGCTCCTACAATGAGCAGTTCTTC. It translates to CSVHTGSSYNEQFF.

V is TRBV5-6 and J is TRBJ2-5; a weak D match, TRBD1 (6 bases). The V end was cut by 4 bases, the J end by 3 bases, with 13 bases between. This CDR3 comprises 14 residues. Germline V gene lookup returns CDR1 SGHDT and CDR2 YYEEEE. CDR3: CASSRTYREETQYF. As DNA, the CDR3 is TGTGCCAGCAGCCGGACCTACAGGGAAGAGACCCAGTACTTC.

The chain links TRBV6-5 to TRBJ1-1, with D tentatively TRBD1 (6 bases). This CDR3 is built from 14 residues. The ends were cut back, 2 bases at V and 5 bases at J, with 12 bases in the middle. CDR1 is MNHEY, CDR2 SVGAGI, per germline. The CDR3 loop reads CASSYQGRGTEAFF. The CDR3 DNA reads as TGTGCCAGCAGTTACCAGGGGCGGGGGACTGAAGCTTTCTTT.

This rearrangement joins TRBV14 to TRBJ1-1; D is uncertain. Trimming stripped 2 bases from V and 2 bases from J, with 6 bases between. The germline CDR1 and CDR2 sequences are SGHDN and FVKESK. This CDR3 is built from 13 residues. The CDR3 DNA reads TGTGCCAGCAGCCAATACATTAACACTGAAGCTTTCTTT. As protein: CASSQYINTEAFF.